This is a list of T cell receptor beta chains from one sample in a study of cytomegalovirus exposure and HLA in healthy donors. The table came from immunoSEQ multiplex PCR; TCRdb's copy has only in-frame clones and leaves some out. The sample contains approximately 150,000 clones, 70% to 90% of which appear only once. The sequenced sample consisted of PBMCs. These receptors were collected from a man aged 25-45 years in good health and CMV-seropositive. Each CDR3 is given with its conserved first and last residue. A D gene is named only where the DNA matches it firmly. Size is omitted from some rows. Given values are once, few, many or a class for expanded clones.

d_gene: TRBD2
j_gene: TRBJ2-2
v_gene: TRBV11-2
abundance: NA
CDR3nt: TGTGCCAGCAGCGCAGGACTAGCGGGGATTTTCACCGGGGAGCTGTTTTTT
CDR3aa: CASSAGLAGIFTGELFF

d_gene: TRBD1
j_gene: TRBJ1-2
v_gene: TRBV18
abundance: NA
CDR3nt: TGTGCCAGCTCTCCGGGACAGTCCCAGAACTATGGCTACACCTTC
CDR3aa: CASSPGQSQNYGYTF

d_gene: TRBD2
j_gene: TRBJ2-2
v_gene: TRBV4-3
abundance: NA
CDR3nt: TGCGCCAGCAGCCAAGATGGGACTAGCGGGGGGGAGGACGGGGAGCTGTTTTTT
CDR3aa: CASSQDGTSGGEDGELFF

d_gene: TRBD1
j_gene: TRBJ2-2
v_gene: TRBV4-1
abundance: NA
CDR3nt: TGCGCCAGCAGCCATGGTCCTGACAGGGGCAACACCGGGGAGCTGTTTTTT
CDR3aa: CASSHGPDRGNTGELFF

d_gene: TRBD2
j_gene: TRBJ2-7
v_gene: TRBV11-2
abundance: NA
CDR3nt: TGTGCCAGCAGCTTTCCCAGCGGGGGTACCTACGAGCAGTACTTC
CDR3aa: CASSFPSGGTYEQYF

d_gene: TRBD1
j_gene: TRBJ1-1
v_gene: TRBV18
abundance: NA
CDR3nt: TGTGCCAGCTCACCATCCCTGACAGGGAGGAACACTGAAGCTTTCTTT
CDR3aa: CASSPSLTGRNTEAFF

d_gene: TRBD1
j_gene: TRBJ1-2
v_gene: TRBV6-6
abundance: NA
CDR3nt: TGTGCCAGCAGCCGGACAGGCCCCAACTATGGCTACACCTTC
CDR3aa: CASSRTGPNYGYTF

d_gene: TRBD1
j_gene: TRBJ1-1
v_gene: TRBV27
abundance: few
CDR3nt: TGTGCCAGCAGCTTAGGAGACAGGGCAGGCGCAGCTTTCTTT
CDR3aa: CASSLGDRAGAAFF

d_gene: NA
j_gene: TRBJ2-7
v_gene: TRBV4-1
abundance: NA
CDR3nt: TGCGCCAGCAGCCAAGGAGGCTACGAGCAGTACTTC
CDR3aa: CASSQGGYEQYF

d_gene: NA
j_gene: TRBJ2-7
v_gene: TRBV7-9
abundance: NA
CDR3nt: TGTGCCAGCAGCCCTCTAGCAAAAGCCTACGAGCAGTACTTC
CDR3aa: CASSPLAKAYEQYF

d_gene: NA
j_gene: TRBJ1-1
v_gene: TRBV19
abundance: few
CDR3nt: TGTGCCAGTAGGGAGGTTGCGGGGGCGGATCAAGCTTTCTTT
CDR3aa: CASREVAGADQAFF

d_gene: NA
j_gene: TRBJ1-1
v_gene: TRBV10-1
abundance: once
CDR3nt: TGCGCCAGCAGGGCAGGGACATTCACTGAAGCTTTCTTT
CDR3aa: CASRAGTFTEAFF

d_gene: NA
j_gene: TRBJ2-3
v_gene: TRBV4-3
abundance: once
CDR3nt: TGCGCCAGCAGCCAAGATGGATACCCCCGGGGCACAGATACGCAGTATTTT
CDR3aa: CASSQDGYPRGTDTQYF

d_gene: NA
j_gene: TRBJ1-2
v_gene: TRBV7-9
abundance: NA
CDR3nt: TGTGCCAGCAGCTCACCGGCTAACTATGGCTACACCTTC
CDR3aa: CASSSPANYGYTF

d_gene: NA
j_gene: TRBJ1-3
v_gene: TRBV19
abundance: few
CDR3nt: TGTGCCAGTAGTATGGGGGCTTTCTCTGGAAACACCATATATTTT
CDR3aa: CASSMGAFSGNTIYF

d_gene: TRBD1
j_gene: TRBJ1-2
v_gene: TRBV18
abundance: NA
CDR3nt: TGTGCCAGCTCAGCCCGGGGACAGGGAACGGGGGGCTACACCTTC
CDR3aa: CASSARGQGTGGYTF

d_gene: TRBD1
j_gene: TRBJ2-7
v_gene: TRBV4-1
abundance: once
CDR3nt: TGCGCCAGCAGCCATCCCGGACAGGGGGCGAGCTACGAGCAGTACTTC
CDR3aa: CASSHPGQGASYEQYF

d_gene: TRBD2
j_gene: TRBJ2-3
v_gene: TRBV27
abundance: NA
CDR3nt: TGTGCCAGCACTGCAAGGACTAGCATGGATACGCAGTATTTT
CDR3aa: CASTARTSMDTQYF

d_gene: NA
j_gene: TRBJ2-2
v_gene: TRBV9
abundance: NA
CDR3nt: TGTGCCAGCAGCACCACACAGGGTAAAACCGGGGAGCTGTTTTTT
CDR3aa: CASSTTQGKTGELFF

d_gene: TRBD1
j_gene: TRBJ1-4
v_gene: TRBV5-6
abundance: once
CDR3nt: TGTGCCAGCAACCGAGGGGGCGGGGAAAAACTGTTTTTT
CDR3aa: CASNRGGGEKLFF

d_gene: NA
j_gene: TRBJ2-7
v_gene: TRBV29-1
abundance: NA
CDR3nt: TGCAGCGTTGTCGCAGGGTACCACGAGCAGTACTTC
CDR3aa: CSVVAGYHEQYF

d_gene: NA
j_gene: TRBJ1-5
v_gene: TRBV5-6
abundance: NA
CDR3nt: TGTGCCAGCAGCCAGCTCCGGGACAACAATCAGCCCCAGCATTTT
CDR3aa: CASSQLRDNNQPQHF

d_gene: NA
j_gene: TRBJ2-7
v_gene: TRBV27
abundance: NA
CDR3nt: TGTGCCAGCAGTTTGGGCAGGGGATACGAGCAGTACTTC
CDR3aa: CASSLGRGYEQYF

d_gene: TRBD1
j_gene: TRBJ1-2
v_gene: TRBV4-1
abundance: NA
CDR3nt: TGCGCCAGCAGCCAAGATACTCGGGACAGACTATTAGCTAACTATGGCTACACCTTC
CDR3aa: CASSQDTRDRLLANYGYTF

d_gene: TRBD2
j_gene: TRBJ2-3
v_gene: TRBV4-3
abundance: once
CDR3nt: TGCGCCAGCAGCCAGCACACCGGGACTAGCGGGGGGTCCCGTGATACGCAGTATTTT
CDR3aa: CASSQHTGTSGGSRDTQYF

d_gene: NA
j_gene: TRBJ1-6
v_gene: TRBV7-9
abundance: NA
CDR3nt: TGTGCCAGCAGCTTAGAATGGCACAGCCCGTATAATTCACCCCTCCACTTT
CDR3aa: CASSLEWHSPYNSPLHF

d_gene: NA
j_gene: TRBJ2-3
v_gene: TRBV7-2
abundance: once
CDR3nt: TGTGCCAGCAGCCGGACTGGTAGCACAGATACGCAGTATTTT
CDR3aa: CASSRTGSTDTQYF

d_gene: TRBD1
j_gene: TRBJ2-7
v_gene: TRBV6-5
abundance: NA
CDR3nt: TGTGCCAGCAGTCGCCGGGACAGGGTCACCTACGAGCAGTACTTC
CDR3aa: CASSRRDRVTYEQYF

d_gene: TRBD2
j_gene: TRBJ2-7
v_gene: TRBV5-4
abundance: NA
CDR3nt: TGTGCCAGCAGCTTCGATCCGGGGGGCTCCTACGAGCAGTACTTC
CDR3aa: CASSFDPGGSYEQYF

d_gene: TRBD2
j_gene: TRBJ2-4
v_gene: TRBV5-4
abundance: NA
CDR3nt: TGTGCCAGCAGCTTGTTGGGAGCGGGGGGGCCAATTGTAGGCAAAAACATTCAGTACTTC
CDR3aa: CASSLLGAGGPIVGKNIQYF

d_gene: NA
j_gene: TRBJ1-3
v_gene: TRBV7-2
abundance: NA
CDR3nt: TGTGCCAGCAGCGTTCAGGGGCGAGGTGGAAACACCATATATTTT
CDR3aa: CASSVQGRGGNTIYF

d_gene: NA
j_gene: TRBJ2-6
v_gene: TRBV11-2
abundance: NA
CDR3nt: TGTGCCAGCAGCGCCCGGTCCTCTGGGGCCAACGTCCTGACTTTC
CDR3aa: CASSARSSGANVLTF

d_gene: TRBD2
j_gene: TRBJ2-4
v_gene: TRBV7-2
abundance: NA
CDR3nt: TGTGCCAGCGGGGGACTAGCGGGGTTTAGGGGCAAAAACATTCAGTACTTC
CDR3aa: CASGGLAGFRGKNIQYF

d_gene: NA
j_gene: TRBJ1-2
v_gene: TRBV6-5
abundance: NA
CDR3nt: TGTGCCAGCAGTTACTCCTCCGGGACACCCTATGGCTACACCTTC
CDR3aa: CASSYSSGTPYGYTF

d_gene: NA
j_gene: TRBJ2-5
v_gene: TRBV6-1
abundance: NA
CDR3nt: TGTGCCAGCAGTGAAGCGCGGCTGGGTCGGGAGACCCAGTACTTC
CDR3aa: CASSEARLGRETQYF

d_gene: TRBD2
j_gene: TRBJ2-7
v_gene: TRBV27
abundance: NA
CDR3nt: TGTGCCAGCAGTCTTCTAACTAGCGGGGCGTTCGGCGAGCAGTACTTC
CDR3aa: CASSLLTSGAFGEQYF

d_gene: NA
j_gene: TRBJ1-1
v_gene: TRBV6-5
abundance: NA
CDR3nt: TGTGCCAGCAGCGGGAGACAGCTGATGAACACTGAAGCTTTCTTT
CDR3aa: CASSGRQLMNTEAFF

d_gene: TRBD1
j_gene: TRBJ1-2
v_gene: TRBV7-9
abundance: NA
CDR3nt: TGTGCCAGCAGCCCGGGACAGGGATATGGCTACACCTTC
CDR3aa: CASSPGQGYGYTF

d_gene: NA
j_gene: TRBJ1-1
v_gene: TRBV5-1
abundance: NA
CDR3nt: TGCGCCAGCAGCTTGTTGTACATGAACACTGAAGCTTTCTTT
CDR3aa: CASSLLYMNTEAFF

d_gene: NA
j_gene: TRBJ1-4
v_gene: TRBV6-5
abundance: NA
CDR3nt: TGTGCCAGCAGTTACTCGACCGGCGGAAAACTGTTTTTT
CDR3aa: CASSYSTGGKLFF

d_gene: TRBD2
j_gene: TRBJ2-5
v_gene: TRBV27
abundance: NA
CDR3nt: TGTGCCAGCACCCTAAGGAAAGCGGGGGGCCCACAAGAGACCCAGTACTTC
CDR3aa: CASTLRKAGGPQETQYF

d_gene: TRBD1
j_gene: TRBJ2-7
v_gene: TRBV7-2
abundance: NA
CDR3nt: TGTGCCAGCAGAGAGCGGACCGGGACAGACTCCTACGAGCAGTACTTC
CDR3aa: CASRERTGTDSYEQYF

d_gene: NA
j_gene: TRBJ1-1
v_gene: TRBV7-8
abundance: NA
CDR3nt: TGTGCCAGCAGCTCCCCGGGGTATGATTATGGGGATGAAGCTTTCTTT
CDR3aa: CASSSPGYDYGDEAFF

d_gene: TRBD1
j_gene: TRBJ1-5
v_gene: TRBV19
abundance: NA
CDR3nt: TGTGCCAGTAGTATTTGGGACAGGGGGCATGGTCAGCCCCAGCATTTT
CDR3aa: CASSIWDRGHGQPQHF

d_gene: TRBD1
j_gene: TRBJ1-5
v_gene: TRBV7-2
abundance: NA
CDR3nt: TGTGCCAGCAGCCGGGACAGGGGGACGATGCAGCCCCAGCATTTT
CDR3aa: CASSRDRGTMQPQHF

d_gene: NA
j_gene: TRBJ1-2
v_gene: TRBV4-1
abundance: NA
CDR3nt: TGCGCCAGCTTCGGGGGGGGTCATGGCTACACCTTC
CDR3aa: CASFGGGHGYTF

d_gene: TRBD1
j_gene: TRBJ2-1
v_gene: TRBV13
abundance: NA
CDR3nt: TGTGCCAGCAGCCCCGGGACAGGGTGGGGGGATGAGCAGTTCTTC
CDR3aa: CASSPGTGWGDEQFF

d_gene: NA
j_gene: TRBJ2-3
v_gene: TRBV7-2
abundance: NA
CDR3nt: TGTGCCAGCAGCTTAGATCAGGTCACAGATACGCAGTATTTT
CDR3aa: CASSLDQVTDTQYF

d_gene: TRBD2
j_gene: TRBJ2-5
v_gene: TRBV6-5
abundance: NA
CDR3nt: TGTGCCAGCAGTTACCTAGCGGGGGGGCTTGGAGAGACCCAGTACTTC
CDR3aa: CASSYLAGGLGETQYF

d_gene: NA
j_gene: TRBJ2-7
v_gene: TRBV19
abundance: NA
CDR3nt: TGTGCCAGTAGTCGGACAAGCTACTCCTACGAGCAGTACTTC
CDR3aa: CASSRTSYSYEQYF

d_gene: TRBD1
j_gene: TRBJ1-6
v_gene: TRBV5-4
abundance: NA
CDR3nt: TGTGCCAGCAGCTTGTCTAGGGGGCCGAATTCACCCCTCCACTTT
CDR3aa: CASSLSRGPNSPLHF

d_gene: NA
j_gene: TRBJ1-1
v_gene: TRBV30
abundance: NA
CDR3nt: TGTGCCTGGAGTGTACCCGGGGGTGTGGAAGCTTTCTTT
CDR3aa: CAWSVPGGVEAFF

d_gene: NA
j_gene: TRBJ1-4
v_gene: TRBV6-6
abundance: NA
CDR3nt: TGTGCCAGCAGGAGACCGGGGGGGAATGAAAAACTGTTTTTT
CDR3aa: CASRRPGGNEKLFF

d_gene: NA
j_gene: TRBJ1-5
v_gene: TRBV7-6
abundance: NA
CDR3nt: TGTGCCAGCAGCTGGGGGGGAGGGAGCAACAATCAGCCCCAGCATTTT
CDR3aa: CASSWGGGSNNQPQHF

d_gene: TRBD2
j_gene: TRBJ2-7
v_gene: TRBV19
abundance: NA
CDR3nt: TGTGCCAGTAGTGCTAGCGGGCCTTCCTACGAGCAGTACTTC
CDR3aa: CASSASGPSYEQYF

d_gene: TRBD1
j_gene: TRBJ1-2
v_gene: TRBV19
abundance: few
CDR3nt: TGTGCCAGTAGGCCGACAGGGCGGTGGGATGGCTACACCTTC
CDR3aa: CASRPTGRWDGYTF

d_gene: TRBD1
j_gene: TRBJ1-3
v_gene: TRBV10-2
abundance: NA
CDR3nt: TGCGCCAGCAGGACAGGGCCCCCTGGAAACACCATATATTTT
CDR3aa: CASRTGPPGNTIYF